This T cell receptor (beta chain) was recorded in a study of technical replicates of blood from a handful of donors. V lost 3 bases, J lost 4 bases, and 10 bases stayed unmatched. CDR3 length equals 16 residues. Germline V CDR1 and CDR2: SGHDT, YYEEEE. Measured with immunoSEQ multiplex PCR; TCRdb has only the in-frame clones, and not every one. The sample has about 82,000 clones; 96% are singletons. The chain has TRBV5-6 and TRBJ1-5; 7 nucleotides line up with TRBD1. This TCR derives from a human donor in good health. Sequences were obtained from T cells isolated from PBMCs. CDR3 protein: CASSSAVQGFNQPQHF. The CDR3 nucleotides read TGTGCCAGCAGCTCCGCGGTACAGGGGTTTAATCAGCCCCAGCATTTT.